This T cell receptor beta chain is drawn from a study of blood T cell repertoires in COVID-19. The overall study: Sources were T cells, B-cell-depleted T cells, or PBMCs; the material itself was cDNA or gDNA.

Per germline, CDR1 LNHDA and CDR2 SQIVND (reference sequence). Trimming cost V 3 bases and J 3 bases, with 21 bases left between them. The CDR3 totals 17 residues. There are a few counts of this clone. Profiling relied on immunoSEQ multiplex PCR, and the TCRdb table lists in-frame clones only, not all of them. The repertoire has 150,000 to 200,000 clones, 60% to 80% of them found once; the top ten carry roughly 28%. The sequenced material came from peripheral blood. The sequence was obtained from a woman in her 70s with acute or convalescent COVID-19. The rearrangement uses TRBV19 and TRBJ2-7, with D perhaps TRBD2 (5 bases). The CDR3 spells CASSMWLRSDGLYEQYF. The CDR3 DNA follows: TGTGCCAGTAGTATGTGGCTTAGGTCGGACGGACTCTACGAGCAGTACTTC. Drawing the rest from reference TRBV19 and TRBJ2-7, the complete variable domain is DGGITQSPKYLFRKEGQNVTLSCEQNLNHDAMYWYRQDPGQGLRLIYYSQIVNDFQKGDIAEGYSVSREKKESFPLTVTSAQKNPTAFYLCASSMWLRSDGLYEQYFGPGTRLTVT.